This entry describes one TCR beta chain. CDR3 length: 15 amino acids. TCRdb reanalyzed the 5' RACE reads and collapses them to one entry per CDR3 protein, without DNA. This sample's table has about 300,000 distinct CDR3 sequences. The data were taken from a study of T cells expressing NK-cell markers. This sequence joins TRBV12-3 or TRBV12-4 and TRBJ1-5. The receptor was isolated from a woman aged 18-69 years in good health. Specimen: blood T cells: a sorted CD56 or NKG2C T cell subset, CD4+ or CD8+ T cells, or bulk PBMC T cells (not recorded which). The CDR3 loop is CASSFGQGGYQPQHF.